This entry lists 19 T cell receptor beta chains sequenced from one sample in a study of response to subunit inactivated influenza vaccine. TCRdb reprocessed the RT-PCR reads via MiXCR and lists one record per CDR3 protein. The table shows 450,000 to 600,000 distinct CDR3 sequences, with 16% occurring only once. The sequencing used CD4+ T cells sorted from PBMCs, collected less than 30 months after vaccination. These receptors all come from a man between 50 and 70 years old who received an inactivated influenza vaccine.

The chain links TRBV5-6 to TRBJ2-7; 7 bases map to TRBD2. V was pared by 2 bases and J by 2 bases, with 7 bases of the junction left unmatched. The CDR3 sequence is 15 residues long. Germline V gene sequence: CDR1 SGHDT, CDR2 YYEEEE. CDR3 loop: CASSFVGSGAYEQYF. The CDR3 DNA follows: TGTGCCAGCAGCTTCGTTGGCAGCGGGGCCTACGAGCAGTACTTC.

This chain links TRBV5-1 with TRBJ1-2, with a tentative D call TRBD1 (5 bases). Between the trimmed V and J ends, which lost 3 bases and 4 bases, there was a span of 10 bases. Germline CDR1 is SGHRS and CDR2 is YFSETQ. CDR3 length equals 13 residues. This CDR3 is CASSSGQTYGYTF. The CDR3 nucleotides read TGCGCCAGCAGCTCCGGACAAACCTATGGCTACACCTTC.

This clonotype has just a few counts. This chain connects TRBV6-1 to TRBJ2-1, with no clear D. The CDR3 is made up of 14 amino acids. V lost 6 bases and J lost 2, with 11 bases in between. Germline CDR1 is MNHNS and CDR2 is SASEGT. The CDR3 sequence: CASSAQGTYNEQFF. In nucleotides, the CDR3 is TGTGCCAGCAGCGCACAAGGGACCTACAATGAGCAGTTCTTC.

A few counts support this clonotype. This chain uses TRBV24-1 with TRBJ1-5; D gene uncertain. The CDR3 contains 12 residues. Germline assignment: CDR1 KGHDR and CDR2 SFDVKD. V was shortened by 3 bases and J by 6 bases, with 5 bases between the two germline ends. The CDR3 protein is CATSDKGQPQHF. For the CDR3, the DNA is TGTGCCACCAGTGATAAGGGTCAGCCCCAGCATTTT.

In this sample, this clonotype turned up a few times. This chain links TRBV4-3 with TRBJ1-6; a weak D match, TRBD1 (5 bases). This CDR3 has 13 residues. V lost 1 base to trimming and J lost 15 bases, with 13 bases between them. The germline V gene encodes CDR1 LGHNA and CDR2 YSLEER. The CDR3 DNA follows: TGCGCCAGCAGCCAAGTCAGGGAATTGGACCTCCACTTT. Translated: CASSQVRELDLHF.

This clonotype was seen many times. The chain links TRBV10-3 to TRBJ2-5, with a possible D match to TRBD2 (6 bases). CDR1 ENHRY and CDR2 SYGVKD come from the germline V gene. CDR3 length: 14 amino acids. The V gene lost 3 bases and the J gene lost 4 bases, with 12 bases spanning the gap. CDR3 protein: CAISDWAGRETQYF. DNA of the CDR3: TGTGCCATCAGTGACTGGGCGGGACGAGAGACCCAGTACTTC.

There are many counts of this clonotype. The chain recombines TRBV6-5 with TRBJ2-5; D unresolved. This CDR3 is built from 16 residues. CDR1 is MNHEY and CDR2 is SVGAGI in the germline V gene. V gave up 3 bases and J gave up 2 bases, with 16 bases separating them. The DNA of the CDR3 is TGTGCCAGCAGTTATGTTTCGGGTTTGGGGCAAGAGACCCAGTACTTC. Its translation is CASSYVSGLGQETQYF.

CDR3 DNA: TGCAGTGCTAGACAGGGGTCGGCTGGGGCCAACGTCCTGACTTTC. This gives the protein CSARQGSAGANVLTF. The chain combines TRBV20-1 with TRBJ2-6, with D possibly TRBD1 on 6 matching bases. V was shortened by 2 bases and J by 2 bases, with 10 bases between the two germline ends. The CDR3 covers 15 residues. The germline gives CDR1 DFQATT, CDR2 SNEGSKA (reference sequence).

V gene TRBV3-1 combines with J gene TRBJ1-4; 7 bases are shared with TRBD1. The CDR3 sequence is 14 residues long. CDR1 and CDR2 (germline): LGHDT, YNNKEL (reference sequence). Losses at the gene ends were 7 bases for V and 10 bases for J; bases not matched to a gene: 12. CDR3 nucleotides: TGTGCCAGCACCCCTAGGGGGCCAGGGTTAAAACTGTTTTTT. Amino acids: CASTPRGPGLKLFF.

The rearrangement joins TRBV12-3 or TRBV12-4 to TRBJ2-2, with no clear D. This CDR3 region has 14 residues. V was shortened by 3 bases and J by 0 bases, with 5 bases between the two germline ends. The CDR3 protein is CASSFRPNTGELFF. The CDR3 DNA sequence: TGTGCCAGCAGTTTCAGACCGAACACCGGGGAGCTGTTTTTT.

The genes are TRBV6-1 and TRBJ2-7; D is undetermined. Per germline, CDR1 MNHNS and CDR2 SASEGT. There are 13 residues in the CDR3. Trimming pared 6 bases from V and 5 bases from J, leaving 14 bases between. The CDR3 DNA follows: TGTGCCAGCAGCCTCAGAGGTCGGCACGAGCAGTACTTC. It yields the protein CASSLRGRHEQYF.

There are a few counts of this clonotype. The chain has TRBV21-1 and TRBJ2-5; whether TRBD1, the table's D call, matches the DNA was not checked. TRBV21-1 is a known pseudogene. The CDR3 extends over 15 amino acids. The CDR3 coding sequence is TGTGCCAGCAGGAGGGGGTACAGTCGAAAAGAGACCCAGTACTTC. Encoded protein: CASRRGYSRKETQYF.

The chain has TRBV9 and TRBJ2-2; D call uncertain. Between the trimmed V and J ends, which lost 1 base and 0 bases, there was a span of 7 bases. Germline V gene data show CDR1 as SGDLS and CDR2 as YYNGEE. The CDR3 covers 15 residues. The CDR3 DNA reads as TGTGCCAGCAGCGTAACCCCCACGAACACCGGGGAGCTGTTTTTT. Protein sequence: CASSVTPTNTGELFF.

This sequence joins TRBV7-9 and TRBJ1-6; D possibly corresponds to TRBD1 (5 bases). Germline V gene data show CDR1 as SEHNR and CDR2 as FQNEAQ (reference sequence). The CDR3 has 14 residues. V lost 3 bases and J 9 bases, leaving 12 bases between the germline ends. In DNA form, the CDR3 reads TGTGCCAGCAGCTTGCAGGGAGGGAGTTCACCCCTCCACTTT. It is translated as CASSLQGGSSPLHF.

This clonotype has more than one count but fewer than ten. The chain uses TRBV29-1 and TRBJ2-5; no clear D. The CDR3 is made up of 11 amino acids. Germline V gene sequence: CDR1 SQVTM, CDR2 ANQGSEA. The V gene lost 6 bases and the J gene lost 5 bases, with 10 bases spanning the gap. Here the CDR3 reads CSVARAETQYF. The DNA for the CDR3 is TGCAGCGTCGCTAGGGCGGAGACCCAGTACTTC. Filled out from reference TRBV29-1 and TRBJ2-5, the complete variable domain reads SAVISQKPSRDICQRGTSLTIQCQVDSQVTMMFWYRQQPGQSLTLIATANQGSEATYESGFVIDKFPISRPNLTFSTLTVSNMSPEDSSIYLCSVARAETQYFGPGTRLLVL.

This chain uses TRBV10-3 with TRBJ2-1, with a tentative D call TRBD2 (6 bases). This CDR3 contains 14 residues. Trimming pared 8 bases from V and 0 bases from J, leaving 11 bases between. Germline lookup yields CDR1 ENHRY and CDR2 SYGVKD. CDR3: CAISGGSSYNEQFF. As DNA, the CDR3 is TGTGCCATCTCTGGAGGGAGCTCCTACAATGAGCAGTTCTTC.

The rearrangement uses TRBV12-3 or TRBV12-4 and TRBJ2-7; D is perhaps TRBD2 (6 bases). This CDR3 spans 15 amino acids. The germline V and J ends were trimmed by 5 bases and 0 bases, with 14 bases remaining between them. CDR3 amino acids: CASSAFAGPSYEQYF. Written as DNA, the CDR3 is TGTGCCAGCAGTGCCTTCGCGGGGCCCTCCTACGAGCAGTACTTC.

The gene calls are TRBV30 and TRBJ2-1; either TRBD1 or TRBD2 may supply D (7 bases each). This CDR3 region has 14 residues. Germline CDR1 is GTSNPN and CDR2 is SVGIG (reference sequence). Trimming pared 3 bases from V and 4 bases from J, leaving 13 bases between. CDR3 amino acids: CAWRGGTAYNEQFF. As DNA, the CDR3 is TGTGCCTGGAGGGGAGGGACAGCTTACAATGAGCAGTTCTTC.

This chain connects TRBV7-2 to TRBJ1-2; no firm D call. From germline, CDR1 is SGHTA and CDR2 FQGNSA. The CDR3 consists of 15 residues. V was trimmed by 2 bases and J by 0 bases, leaving 10 bases between them. CDR3 sequence reads: CASSLRSDTNYGYTF. CDR3 bases: TGTGCCAGCAGCTTAAGGTCGGATACTAACTATGGCTACACCTTC.